This TCR beta chain is drawn from a study of cytomegalovirus exposure and HLA in healthy donors. Study-wide results and caveats: In a later analysis, across HLA loci, associated TCR counts were highest for DRB1, lowest for HLA-C.

CDR1 and CDR2 (germline): MGHRA, YSYEKL. V dropped 2 bases and J dropped 1; count of bases not matched to a gene: 6. CDR3 length: 17 amino acids. To note about this clone: Its antigen is as yet unknown.

The PCR was carried out with 60 Vbeta primers and 13 Jbeta primers. Clones were sequenced by immunoSEQ multiplex PCR, and TCRdb holds only the in-frame ones, with some missing. The data contain approximately 120,000 clones, about 80% of them singletons. Sequencing was performed on PBMCs. The rearrangement uses TRBV4-1 and TRBJ2-2; TRBD2 aligns across 8 bases. The sequence was collected from a woman aged 50 to 60 in good health and CMV-seropositive. Here the CDR3 DNA reads TGCGCCAGCAGCCAACCTATAGCGGGGAGGAACACCGGGGAGCTGTTTTTT. It specifies CASSQPIAGRNTGELFF.